This entry describes one T cell receptor beta chain. What it recognizes is unknown. Thyroid ultrasound, orbital computed tomography, clinical symptoms, and serum thyroxine and TRAb underpinned diagnoses. RNA transcripts provided the source from which TCR beta CDR3 regions were amplified. TCR CDR3 regions were first amplified by RT-PCR with HTBI primers. From the multiplex PCR reads, TCRdb called clonotypes with MiXCR, one entry per CDR3 protein. The table has roughly 380,000 distinct CDR3 sequences, roughly 13% seen once. These data belong to a study of T cells in Graves' hyperthyroidism and ophthalmopathy. In the study overall: Before any treatment, at initial diagnosis, peripheral blood was collected. Study-level points and caveats: In the analysis, a 13 V-J model separated ophthalmopathy from stable hyperthyroidism. Blood samples included most of the expanded thyroid clonotypes exceeding 0.001.

V was cut by 3 bases and J by 2 bases, with 12 bases left in between. The CDR3 has 15 amino acids. The TCR comes from a man aged 25 to 45 with Graves' hyperthyroidism that later progressed to Graves' ophthalmopathy. The chain uses TRBV12-3 or TRBV12-4 and TRBJ2-3; D gene unclear. Sequences were obtained from blood. The CDR3 sequence: CASSLFATATDTQYF. The DNA for the CDR3 is TGTGCCAGCAGTTTGTTCGCCACTGCCACAGATACGCAGTATTTT.